This T cell receptor beta chain was identified in a study of early T cells in non-severe SARS-CoV-2 infection. Germline CDR1 is SGHNT and CDR2 is YYREEE (reference sequence). The CDR3 has 15 amino acids. After removal of 4 bases from V and 2 bases from J, the junction contained 3 bases not matched to a gene. This clonotype was seen a few times. TCRdb re-called the 5' RACE reads through MiXCR, storing one row per CDR3 protein. This table has fewer than 100,000 distinct CDR3 sequences, over 9% appearing once. The V gene is TRBV5-4, the J gene TRBJ2-3, with 11 bases lining up with TRBD2. The clonotype was recovered from an adult who was a healthcare worker with PCR-confirmed SARS-CoV-2 infection or an uninfected control (not recorded which). The sequencing input was whole blood. CDR3 DNA: TGTGCCAGCAGCCTGACTAGCGGGATCACAGATACGCAGTATTTT. As protein: CASSLTSGITDTQYF.